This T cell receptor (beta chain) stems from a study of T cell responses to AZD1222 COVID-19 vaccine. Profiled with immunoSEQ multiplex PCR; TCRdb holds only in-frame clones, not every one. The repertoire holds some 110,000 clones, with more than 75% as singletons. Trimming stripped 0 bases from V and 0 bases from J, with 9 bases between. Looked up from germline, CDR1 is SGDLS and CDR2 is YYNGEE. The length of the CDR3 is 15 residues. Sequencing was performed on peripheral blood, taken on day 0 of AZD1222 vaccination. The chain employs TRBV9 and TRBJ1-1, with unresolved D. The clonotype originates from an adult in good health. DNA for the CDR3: TGTGCCAGCAGCGTAGTGAGCAGTCTGAACACTGAAGCTTTCTTT. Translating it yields CASSVVSSLNTEAFF.